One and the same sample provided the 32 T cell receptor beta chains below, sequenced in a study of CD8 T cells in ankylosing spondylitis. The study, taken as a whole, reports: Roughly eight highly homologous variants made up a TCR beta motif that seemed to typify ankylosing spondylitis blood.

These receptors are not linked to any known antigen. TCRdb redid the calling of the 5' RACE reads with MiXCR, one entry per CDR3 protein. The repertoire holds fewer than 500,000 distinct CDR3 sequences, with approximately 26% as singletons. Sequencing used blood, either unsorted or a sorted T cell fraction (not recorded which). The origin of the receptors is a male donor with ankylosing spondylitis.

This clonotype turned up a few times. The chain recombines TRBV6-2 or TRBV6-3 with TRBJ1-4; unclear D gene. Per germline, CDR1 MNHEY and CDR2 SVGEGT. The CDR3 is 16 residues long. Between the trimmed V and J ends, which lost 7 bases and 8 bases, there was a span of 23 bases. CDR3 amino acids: CASKRNLGTMKEKLFF. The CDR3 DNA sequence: TGTGCCAGCAAAAGGAACCTGGGAACAATGAAAGAAAAACTGTTTTTT.

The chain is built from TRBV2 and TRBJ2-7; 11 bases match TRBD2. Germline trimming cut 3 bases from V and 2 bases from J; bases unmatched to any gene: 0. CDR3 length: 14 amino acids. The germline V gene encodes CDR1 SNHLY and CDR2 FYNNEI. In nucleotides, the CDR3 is TGTGCCAGCAGTGAGACTAGCGGGACCTACGAGCAGTACTTC. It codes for CASSETSGTYEQYF.

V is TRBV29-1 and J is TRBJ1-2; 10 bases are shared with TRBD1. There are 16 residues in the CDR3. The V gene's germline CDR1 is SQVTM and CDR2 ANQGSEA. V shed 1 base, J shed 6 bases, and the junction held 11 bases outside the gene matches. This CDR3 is CSVEGRSGQGEDGYTF. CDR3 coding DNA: TGCAGCGTTGAAGGGCGGTCAGGACAGGGGGAAGATGGCTACACCTTC.

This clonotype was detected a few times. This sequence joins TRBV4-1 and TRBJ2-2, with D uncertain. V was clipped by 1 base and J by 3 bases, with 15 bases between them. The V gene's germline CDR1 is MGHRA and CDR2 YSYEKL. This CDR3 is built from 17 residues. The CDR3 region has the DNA TGCGCCAGCAGCCAAGGGACCACCTCAACTTACACCGGGGAGCTGTTTTTT. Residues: CASSQGTTSTYTGELFF.

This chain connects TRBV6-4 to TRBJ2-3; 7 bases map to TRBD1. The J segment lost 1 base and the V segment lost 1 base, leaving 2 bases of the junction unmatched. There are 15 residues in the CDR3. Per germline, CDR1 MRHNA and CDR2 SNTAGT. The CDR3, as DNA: TGTGCCAGCAGTGACTATGGACAGGGCACAGATACGCAGTATTTT. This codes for CASSDYGQGTDTQYF.

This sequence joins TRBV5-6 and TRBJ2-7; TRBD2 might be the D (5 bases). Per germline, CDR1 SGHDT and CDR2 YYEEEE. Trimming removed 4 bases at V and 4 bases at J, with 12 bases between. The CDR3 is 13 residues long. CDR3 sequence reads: CASSLDRRYEQYF. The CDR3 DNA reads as TGTGCCAGCAGCCTAGACCGGAGGTACGAGCAGTACTTC.

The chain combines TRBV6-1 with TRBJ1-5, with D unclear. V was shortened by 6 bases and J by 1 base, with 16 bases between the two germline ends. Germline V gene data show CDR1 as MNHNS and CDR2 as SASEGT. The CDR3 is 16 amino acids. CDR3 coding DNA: TGTGCCAGCAGGGGCTGGGGTCAGGACAGCAATCAGCCCCAGCATTTT. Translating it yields CASRGWGQDSNQPQHF.

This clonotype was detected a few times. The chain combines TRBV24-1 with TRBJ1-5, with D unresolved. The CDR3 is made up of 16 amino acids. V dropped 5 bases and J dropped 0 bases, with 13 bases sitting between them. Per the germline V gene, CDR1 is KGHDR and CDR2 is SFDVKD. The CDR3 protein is CATSARTEYSNQPQHF. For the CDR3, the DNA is TGTGCCACCAGTGCTCGGACGGAGTATAGCAATCAGCCCCAGCATTTT.

DNA of the CDR3: TGTGCCAGCAGTTCCAACAGGGGGCAGGGGAATGAAAAACTGTTTTTT. Translation gives CASSSNRGQGNEKLFF. The chain recombines TRBV28 with TRBJ1-4; 9 nucleotides line up with TRBD1. V lost 4 bases and J lost 5; bases outside the gene matches: 8. The CDR3 length is 16 residues. The germline V gene has CDR1 MDHEN and CDR2 SYDVKM.

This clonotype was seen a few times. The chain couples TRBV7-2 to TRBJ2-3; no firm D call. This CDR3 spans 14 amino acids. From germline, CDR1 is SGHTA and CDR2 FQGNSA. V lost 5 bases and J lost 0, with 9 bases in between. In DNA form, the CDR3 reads TGTGCCAGCAGCCCCAGTTTTAGCACAGATACGCAGTATTTT. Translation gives CASSPSFSTDTQYF.

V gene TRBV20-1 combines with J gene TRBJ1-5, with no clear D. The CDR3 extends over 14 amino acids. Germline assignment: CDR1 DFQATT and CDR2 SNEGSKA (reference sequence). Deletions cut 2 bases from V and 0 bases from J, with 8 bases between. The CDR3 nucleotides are TGCAGTGCTAGACACGGTAATAGCAATCAGCCCCAGCATTTT. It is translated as CSARHGNSNQPQHF.

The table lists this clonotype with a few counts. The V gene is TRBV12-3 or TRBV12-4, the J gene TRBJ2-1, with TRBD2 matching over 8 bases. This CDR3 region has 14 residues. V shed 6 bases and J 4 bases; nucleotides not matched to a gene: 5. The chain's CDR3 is CASRVAGLYNEQFF. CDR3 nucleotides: TGTGCCAGCAGGGTAGCGGGGCTATACAATGAGCAGTTCTTC.

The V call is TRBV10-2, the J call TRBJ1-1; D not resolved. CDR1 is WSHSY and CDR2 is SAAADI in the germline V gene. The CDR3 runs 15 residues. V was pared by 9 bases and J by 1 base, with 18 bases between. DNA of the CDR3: TGCGCCAGTAGAAAAACTATTGAGGCGAACACTGAAGCTTTCTTT. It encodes CASRKTIEANTEAFF.

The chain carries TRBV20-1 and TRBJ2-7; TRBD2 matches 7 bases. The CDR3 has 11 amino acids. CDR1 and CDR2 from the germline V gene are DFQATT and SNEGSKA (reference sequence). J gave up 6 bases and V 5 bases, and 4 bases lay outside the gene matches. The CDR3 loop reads CSARTRREQYF. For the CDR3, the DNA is TGCAGTGCTCGGACTAGGCGCGAGCAGTACTTC.

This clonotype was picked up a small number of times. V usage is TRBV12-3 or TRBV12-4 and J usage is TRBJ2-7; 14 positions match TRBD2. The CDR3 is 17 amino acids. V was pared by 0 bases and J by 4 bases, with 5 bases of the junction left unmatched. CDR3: CASSLAPGLAGGYEQYF. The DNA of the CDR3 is TGTGCCAGCAGTTTAGCCCCAGGACTAGCGGGAGGATACGAGCAGTACTTC.

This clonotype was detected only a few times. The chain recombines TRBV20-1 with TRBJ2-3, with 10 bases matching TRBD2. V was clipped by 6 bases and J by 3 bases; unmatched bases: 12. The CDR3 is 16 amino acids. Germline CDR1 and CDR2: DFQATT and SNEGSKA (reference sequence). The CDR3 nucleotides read TGCAGTGCCGGCACCCTCGAGCGGGAGGGAACAGATACGCAGTATTTT. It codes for CSAGTLEREGTDTQYF.

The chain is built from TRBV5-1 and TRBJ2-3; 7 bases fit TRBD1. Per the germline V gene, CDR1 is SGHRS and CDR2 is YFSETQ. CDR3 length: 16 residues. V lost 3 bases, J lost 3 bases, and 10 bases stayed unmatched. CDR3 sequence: CASSSRQGQRTDTQYF. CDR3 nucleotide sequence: TGCGCCAGCAGCTCCCGACAGGGTCAAAGGACAGATACGCAGTATTTT.

CDR3 residues: CASSTRDSLSNTEAFF. For the CDR3, the DNA is TGTGCCAGTAGTACGCGGGACAGTTTATCGAACACTGAAGCTTTCTTT. The rearrangement links TRBV19 to TRBJ1-1; 7 bases fit TRBD1. This CDR3 contains 16 residues. V shed 4 bases, J shed 1 base, and the junction held 9 bases outside the gene matches. CDR1 is LNHDA, CDR2 SQIVND, per germline (reference sequence).

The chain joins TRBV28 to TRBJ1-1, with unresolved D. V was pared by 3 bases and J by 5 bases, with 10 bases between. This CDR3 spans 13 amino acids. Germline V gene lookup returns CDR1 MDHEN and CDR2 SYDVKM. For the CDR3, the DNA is TGTGCCAGCAGTTTGCCACGGAGGACTGAAGCTTTCTTT. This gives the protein CASSLPRRTEAFF. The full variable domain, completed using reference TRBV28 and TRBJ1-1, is DVKVTQSSRYLVKRTGEKVFLECVQDMDHENMFWYRQDPGLGLRLIYFSYDVKMKEKGDIPEGYSVSREKKERFSLILESASTNQTSMYLCASSLPRRTEAFFGQGTRLTVV.

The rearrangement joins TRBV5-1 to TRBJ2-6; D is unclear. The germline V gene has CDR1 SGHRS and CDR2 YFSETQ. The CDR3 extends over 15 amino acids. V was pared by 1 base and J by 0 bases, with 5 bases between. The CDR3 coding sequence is TGCGCCAGCAGCTTGTTGCCCTCTGGGGCCAACGTCCTGACTTTC. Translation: CASSLLPSGANVLTF.

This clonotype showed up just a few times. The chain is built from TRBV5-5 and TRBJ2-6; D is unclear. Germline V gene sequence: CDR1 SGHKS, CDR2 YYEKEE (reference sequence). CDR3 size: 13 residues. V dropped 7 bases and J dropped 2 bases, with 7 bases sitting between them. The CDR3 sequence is CASFSAGANVLTF. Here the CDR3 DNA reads TGTGCCAGCTTTTCGGCTGGGGCCAACGTCCTGACTTTC.

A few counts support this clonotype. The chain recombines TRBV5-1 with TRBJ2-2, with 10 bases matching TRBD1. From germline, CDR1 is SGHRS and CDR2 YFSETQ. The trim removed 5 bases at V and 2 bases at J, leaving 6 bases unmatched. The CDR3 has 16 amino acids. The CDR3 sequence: CASSPGQGFNTGELFF. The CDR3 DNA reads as TGCGCCAGCAGTCCGGGACAGGGGTTCAACACCGGGGAGCTGTTTTTT.

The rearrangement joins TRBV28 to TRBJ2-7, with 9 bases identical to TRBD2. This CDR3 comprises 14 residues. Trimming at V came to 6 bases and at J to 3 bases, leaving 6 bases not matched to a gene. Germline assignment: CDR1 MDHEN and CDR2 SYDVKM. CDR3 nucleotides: TGTGCCAGCAGACCTAGCGGGATAGACTACGAGCAGTACTTC. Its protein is CASRPSGIDYEQYF.

CDR3 in DNA: TGCGCCAGCAGCTTGGAGGTGGGTCTTACCTACGAGCAGTACTTC. Translated, it gives CASSLEVGLTYEQYF. The rearrangement joins TRBV5-1 to TRBJ2-7; D not resolved. The CDR3 runs to 15 residues. V dropped 0 bases and J dropped 2 bases, with 12 bases sitting between them. The germline V gene encodes CDR1 SGHRS and CDR2 YFSETQ.

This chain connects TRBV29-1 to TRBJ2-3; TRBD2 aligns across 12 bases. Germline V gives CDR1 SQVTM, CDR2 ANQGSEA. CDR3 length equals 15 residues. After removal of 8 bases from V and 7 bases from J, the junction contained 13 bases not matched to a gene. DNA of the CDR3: TGCAGCACTTTGCCCCTAGCGGGAGGGACGAATACGCAGTATTTT. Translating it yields CSTLPLAGGTNTQYF.

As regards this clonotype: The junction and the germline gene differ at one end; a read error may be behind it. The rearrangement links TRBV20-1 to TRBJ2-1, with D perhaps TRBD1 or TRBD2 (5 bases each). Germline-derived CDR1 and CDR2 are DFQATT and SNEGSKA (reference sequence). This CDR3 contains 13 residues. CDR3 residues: CSARESLGVKRLF. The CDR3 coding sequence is TGCAGTGCTAGAGAGTCACTGGGGGTAAAGAGGCTCTTC.

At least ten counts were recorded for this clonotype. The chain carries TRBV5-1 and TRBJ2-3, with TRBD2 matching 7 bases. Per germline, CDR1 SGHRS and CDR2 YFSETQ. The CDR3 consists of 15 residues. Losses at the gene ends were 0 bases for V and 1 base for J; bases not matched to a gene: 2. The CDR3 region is CASSLVTSGTDTQYF. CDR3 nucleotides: TGCGCCAGCAGCTTGGTTACTAGCGGCACAGATACGCAGTATTTT. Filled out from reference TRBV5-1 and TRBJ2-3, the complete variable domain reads KAGVTQTPRYLIKTRGQQVTLSCSPISGHRSVSWYQQTPGQGLQFLFEYFSETQRNKGNFPGRFSGRQFSNSRSEMNVSTLELGDSALYLCASSLVTSGTDTQYFGPGTRLTVL.

The CDR3: CASSLATSGGTIGGTQYF. The DNA of the CDR3 is TGTGCCAGCAGCTTAGCGACTAGCGGGGGCACTATCGGCGGGACCCAGTACTTC. The rearrangement uses TRBV7-2 and TRBJ2-5; 12 bases line up with TRBD2. The CDR3 loop spans 18 amino acids. The germline V gene encodes CDR1 SGHTA and CDR2 FQGNSA. With V trimmed by 0 bases and J by 7 bases, 12 bases remained unmatched.

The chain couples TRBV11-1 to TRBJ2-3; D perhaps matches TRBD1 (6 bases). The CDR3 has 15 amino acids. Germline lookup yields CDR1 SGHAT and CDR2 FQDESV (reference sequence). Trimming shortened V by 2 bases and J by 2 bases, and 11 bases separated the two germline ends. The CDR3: CASSLQGQTTDTQYF. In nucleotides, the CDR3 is TGTGCCAGCAGCTTACAAGGACAGACCACAGATACGCAGTATTTT.

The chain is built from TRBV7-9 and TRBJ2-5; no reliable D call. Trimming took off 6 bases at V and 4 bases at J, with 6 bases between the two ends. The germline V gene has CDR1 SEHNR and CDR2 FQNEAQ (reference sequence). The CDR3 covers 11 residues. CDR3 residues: CASSRTETQYF. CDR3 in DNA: TGTGCCAGCAGTCGTACAGAGACCCAGTACTTC.

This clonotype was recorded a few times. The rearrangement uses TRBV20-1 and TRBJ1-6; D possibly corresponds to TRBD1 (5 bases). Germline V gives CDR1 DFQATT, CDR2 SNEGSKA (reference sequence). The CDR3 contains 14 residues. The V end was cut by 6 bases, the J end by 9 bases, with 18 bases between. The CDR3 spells CSAARAGYGSPLHF. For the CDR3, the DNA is TGCAGTGCCGCACGGGCAGGGTACGGTTCACCCCTCCACTTT.

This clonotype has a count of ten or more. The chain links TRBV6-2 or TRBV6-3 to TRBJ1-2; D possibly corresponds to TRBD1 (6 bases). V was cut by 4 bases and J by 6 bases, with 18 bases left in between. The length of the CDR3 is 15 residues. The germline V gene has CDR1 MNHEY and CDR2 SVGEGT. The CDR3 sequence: CASSFIPQGKDGYTF. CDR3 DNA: TGTGCCAGCAGTTTCATACCACAGGGAAAAGATGGCTACACCTTC.